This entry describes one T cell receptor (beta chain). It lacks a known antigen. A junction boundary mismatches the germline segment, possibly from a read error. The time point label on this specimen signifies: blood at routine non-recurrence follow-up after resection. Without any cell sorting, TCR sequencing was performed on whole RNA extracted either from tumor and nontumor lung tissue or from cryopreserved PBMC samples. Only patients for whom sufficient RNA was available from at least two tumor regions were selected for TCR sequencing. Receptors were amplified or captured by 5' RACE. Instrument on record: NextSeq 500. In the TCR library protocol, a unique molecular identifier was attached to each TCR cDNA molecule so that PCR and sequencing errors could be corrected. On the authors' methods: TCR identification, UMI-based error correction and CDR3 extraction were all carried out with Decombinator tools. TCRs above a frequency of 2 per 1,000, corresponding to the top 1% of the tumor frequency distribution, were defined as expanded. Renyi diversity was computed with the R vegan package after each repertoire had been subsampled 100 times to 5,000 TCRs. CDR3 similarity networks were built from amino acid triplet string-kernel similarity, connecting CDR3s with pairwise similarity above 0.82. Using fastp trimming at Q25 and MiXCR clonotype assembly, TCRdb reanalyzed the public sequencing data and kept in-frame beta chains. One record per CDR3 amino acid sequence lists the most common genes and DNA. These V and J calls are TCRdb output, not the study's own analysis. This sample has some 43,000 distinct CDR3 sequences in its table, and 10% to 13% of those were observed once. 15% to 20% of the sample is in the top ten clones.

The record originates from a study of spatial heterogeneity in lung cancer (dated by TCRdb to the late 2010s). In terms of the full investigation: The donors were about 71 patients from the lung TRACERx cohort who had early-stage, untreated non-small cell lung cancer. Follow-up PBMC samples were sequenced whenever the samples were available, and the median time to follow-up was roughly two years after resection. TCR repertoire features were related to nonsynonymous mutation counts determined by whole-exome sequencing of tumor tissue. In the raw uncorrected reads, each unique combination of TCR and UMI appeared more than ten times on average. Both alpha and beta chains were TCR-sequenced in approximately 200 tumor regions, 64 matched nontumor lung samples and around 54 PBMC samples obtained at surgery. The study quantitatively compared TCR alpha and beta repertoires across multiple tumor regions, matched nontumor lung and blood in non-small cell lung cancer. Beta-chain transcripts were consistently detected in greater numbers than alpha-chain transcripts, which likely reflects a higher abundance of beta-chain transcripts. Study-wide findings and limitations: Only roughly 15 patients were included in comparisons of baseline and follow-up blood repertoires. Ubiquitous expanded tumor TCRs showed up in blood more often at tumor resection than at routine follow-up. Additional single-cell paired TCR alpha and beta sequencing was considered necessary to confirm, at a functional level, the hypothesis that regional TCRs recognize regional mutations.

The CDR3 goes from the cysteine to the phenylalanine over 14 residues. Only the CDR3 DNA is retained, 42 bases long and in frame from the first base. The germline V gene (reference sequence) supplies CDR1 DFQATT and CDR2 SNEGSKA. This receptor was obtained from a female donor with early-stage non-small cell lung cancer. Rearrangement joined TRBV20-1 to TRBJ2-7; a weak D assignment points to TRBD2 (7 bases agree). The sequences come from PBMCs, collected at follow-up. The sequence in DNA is TGCAGTGCTGGGGGGCTAGCGGCTACCTACGAGCGGTACTTC. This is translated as CSAGGLAATYERYF.